This is a list of T cell receptor beta chains from one sample in a study of T cell repertoires in cytomegalovirus infection. These TCRs are of unknown antigen specificity. Via MiXCR, TCRdb re-called the reads, giving one row per CDR3 protein. The sample holds about 830,000 distinct CDR3 sequences, about 33% seen once. The sample was cultured CD8+ T cells from PBMCs, taken from culture after CMV antigen stimulation. The receptors were sampled from a human donor in good health (CMV status not recorded). Some clones in this sample may be carry-over from other donors' samples. CDR3s include the opening cysteine and the closing phenylalanine or tryptophan. A D gene is named only where the DNA matches it firmly. Where a row states a size, it is once, few, many or the class of an expanded clone; other rows omit it.

TRBJ1-5,NA,TRBV6-1,many,TGTGCCAGCATTGAACGGGGGGCGGATCAGCCCCAGCATTTT,CASIERGADQPQHF
TRBJ1-2,TRBD1,TRBV12-3/TRBV12-4,few,TGTGCCAGCAGCCCAAGACAGGGGGGATTTAAATATGGCTACACCTTC,CASSPRQGGFKYGYTF
TRBJ2-1,TRBD1,TRBV10-1,few,TGCGCCAGCATGCTCCGGGACAGGGAAGACAATGAGCAGTTCTTC,CASMLRDREDNEQFF
TRBJ2-2,NA,TRBV12-3/TRBV12-4,NA,TGTGCCAGCAGTTTTGGGGGGGCGGACGGGGAGCTGTTTTTT,CASSFGGADGELFF
TRBJ1-2,NA,TRBV7-6,many,TGTGCCAGCAGCTTAGGCAGTCCCTATAACTATGGCTACACCTTC,CASSLGSPYNYGYTF
TRBJ2-2,NA,TRBV27,NA,TGTACCAGCAGTTTAGGGGAGAACACCGGGGAGCTGTTTTTT,CTSSLGENTGELFF
TRBJ2-3,TRBD2,TRBV10-2,NA,TGCGCCAGCATGCCTGGGGGGGGGGGAGGCACAGATACGCAGTATTTT,CASMPGGGGGTDTQYF
TRBJ1-1,NA,TRBV6-6,few,TGTGCCAGCAGTTACCGATCATGGGACACTGAAGCTTTCTTT,CASSYRSWDTEAFF
TRBJ2-2,TRBD1,TRBV24-1,NA,TGTGCCACCAGTGGGTCGGACAGGGACACCGGGGAGCTGTTTTTT,CATSGSDRDTGELFF
TRBJ2-5,NA,TRBV9,NA,TGTGCCAGCAGCGTAGGTGTCCTGGGCCTGGGAGAGACCCAGTACTTC,CASSVGVLGLGETQYF
TRBJ2-2,NA,TRBV15,NA,TGTGCCACCAGCAGAGATCCGGGGGGCGCAGACACCGGGGAGCTGTTTTTT,CATSRDPGGADTGELFF
TRBJ1-1,TRBD1,TRBV14,NA,TGTGCCAGCAGCCAAGATGAGGACAGGGCGAACTCGGCTTTCTTT,CASSQDEDRANSAFF
TRBJ2-3,NA,TRBV7-9,NA,TGTGCCAGCAGCCCCCCTGGGACGGTCACCCCCACAGATACGCAGTATTTT,CASSPPGTVTPTDTQYF
TRBJ1-4,TRBD1,TRBV6-6,NA,TGTGCCAGCAGTTACGGGAGGGGGCGCATGAATGAAAAACTGTTTTTT,CASSYGRGRMNEKLFF
TRBJ2-5,NA,TRBV7-2,many,TGTGCCAGCAGCTTAGAAGGGGGCCAAGAGACCCAGTACTTC,CASSLEGGQETQYF
TRBJ1-5,TRBD1,TRBV12-3/TRBV12-4,NA,TGTGCCAGCAGTTTACAGGGGGCGTTTCAGCCCCAGCATTTT,CASSLQGAFQPQHF
TRBJ2-5,TRBD1,TRBV7-2,few,TGTGCCAGCAGCTTACTCTTCAGGGGGCGTATAGAGGAGACCCAGTACTTC,CASSLLFRGRIEETQYF
TRBJ2-3,NA,TRBV15,NA,TGTGCCACCAGCAGGGGGAACCTGCTTGCAGATACGCAGTATTTT,CATSRGNLLADTQYF
TRBJ1-2,NA,TRBV5-5,NA,TGTGCCAACAGCTTGTGGGCGCATAATGGCTACACCTTC,CANSLWAHNGYTF
TRBJ2-1,NA,TRBV19,few,TGTGCCACCGGCCGGGACCCTTACAATGAGCAGTTCTTC,CATGRDPYNEQFF
TRBJ1-4,NA,TRBV10-3,few,TGTGCCATCAGTGACAGCCCAAATGAAAAACTGTTTTTT,CAISDSPNEKLFF
TRBJ2-4,TRBD2,TRBV6-1,NA,TGTGCCAGCAGTGTGAAGCGGGGGGGCCTGGTAGCCAAAAACATTCAGTACTTC,CASSVKRGGLVAKNIQYF
TRBJ1-1,TRBD1,TRBV7-9,few,TGTGCCAGCAGGCACTGGGACAGGGTGACTGAAGCTTTCTTT,CASRHWDRVTEAFF
TRBJ1-1,NA,TRBV6-4,NA,TGTGCCAGCAGTGACTCAGGAAATATGAACACTGAAGCTTTCTTT,CASSDSGNMNTEAFF
TRBJ1-6,NA,TRBV6-5,few,TGTGCCAGCAGTTACGAGCAGGGGAATTCACCCCTCCACTTT,CASSYEQGNSPLHF
TRBJ1-2,TRBD1,TRBV7-2,many,TGTGCCAGCAGCTTTGCCTCGGGACAGGGGGCTCCCTATGGCTACACCTTC,CASSFASGQGAPYGYTF
TRBJ2-1,NA,TRBV7-6,many,TGTGCCAGCAGCTGGAGTGGGGATAGGAGTTACAATGAGCAGTTCTTC,CASSWSGDRSYNEQFF
TRBJ1-3,NA,TRBV7-4,NA,TGTGCCAGCAGCACTACAGAGTCCTCTGGAAACACCATATATTTT,CASSTTESSGNTIYF
TRBJ2-1,TRBD2,TRBV15,once,TGTGCCACCAGCAGAGAGGGACTAGCCCGCTACAATGAGCAGTTCTTC,CATSREGLARYNEQFF
TRBJ1-5,NA,TRBV7-9,many,TGTGCCAGCAGCTCTTCTAACAATCAGCCCCAGCATTTT,CASSSSNNQPQHF
TRBJ2-1,TRBD2,TRBV7-6,NA,TGTGCCAGCAGCTTTTTCCCATCGGGGGGTCAGCAGTTCTTC,CASSFFPSGGQQFF
TRBJ2-1,NA,TRBV6-6,NA,TGTGCCAGCAGAGTACCGGGGGCGTACAATGAGCAGTTCTTC,CASRVPGAYNEQFF
TRBJ1-2,NA,TRBV5-1,NA,TGCGCCAACAGCGACCGAGGAGGGAACTATGGCTACACCTTC,CANSDRGGNYGYTF
TRBJ1-3,NA,TRBV7-6,NA,TGTGCCAGCCAAGAGGGGGGGGGCGCCCCTGGAAACACCATATATTTT,CASQEGGGAPGNTIYF
TRBJ1-1,TRBD1,TRBV5-6,NA,TGTGCCAGCAGCTCCCTAGGACAGGGGGCAAGACTGAACACTGAAGCTTTCTTT,CASSSLGQGARLNTEAFF
TRBJ2-1,NA,TRBV5-1,few,TGCGCCAGCAGCCCCCAGGAGGGGATACTCTCCTACAATGAGCAGTTCTTC,CASSPQEGILSYNEQFF
TRBJ2-1,NA,TRBV9,NA,TGTGCCAGCTGTTGCACTCTGAACAATGAGCAGTTCTTC,CASCCTLNNEQFF
TRBJ2-3,TRBD2,TRBV5-4,many,TGTGCCAGCAGCCGGACTAGCGGGGGGTCAGATACGCAGTATTTT,CASSRTSGGSDTQYF